This T cell receptor (beta chain) was identified in a study of beta chain features in type 1 diabetes. Losses at the gene ends were 7 bases for V and 2 bases for J; bases not matched to a gene: 8. This CDR3 contains 15 residues. Germline loops: CDR1 SGHRS, CDR2 YFSETQ. The investigators reverse transcribed all of the isolated RNA, so they sequenced expressed TCRB transcripts. Sequenced by immunoSEQ multiplex PCR; TCRdb stores in-frame clones only, minus some. This sample yields almost 350,000 clones, of which around a fifth are seen a single time; approximately 0.043% belongs to the top ten. The sample consisted of naive CD4+ T cells from blood. V and J are TRBV5-1 and TRBJ2-5, with TRBD2 matching 10 bases. This receptor was identified in a woman aged 18-30 years in good health. CDR3 nucleotides: TGCGCCAGCGGGATAGCGGGAGGTACACAAGAGACCCAGTACTTC. Translated, it gives CASGIAGGTQETQYF.